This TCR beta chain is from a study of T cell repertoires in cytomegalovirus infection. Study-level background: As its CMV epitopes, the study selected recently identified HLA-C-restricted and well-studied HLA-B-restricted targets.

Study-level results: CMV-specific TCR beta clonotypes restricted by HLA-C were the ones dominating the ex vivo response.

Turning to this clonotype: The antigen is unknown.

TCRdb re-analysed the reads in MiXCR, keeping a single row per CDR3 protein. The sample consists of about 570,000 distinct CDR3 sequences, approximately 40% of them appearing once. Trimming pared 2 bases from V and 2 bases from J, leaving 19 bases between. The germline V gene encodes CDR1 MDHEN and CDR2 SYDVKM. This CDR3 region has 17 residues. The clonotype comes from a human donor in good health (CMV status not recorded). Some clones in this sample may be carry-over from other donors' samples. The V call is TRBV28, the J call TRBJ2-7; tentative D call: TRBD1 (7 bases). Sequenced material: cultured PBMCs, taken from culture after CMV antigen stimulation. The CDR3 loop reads CASSLRSAGQRPYEQYF. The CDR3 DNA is TGTGCCAGCAGTTTACGGAGCGCGGGACAGAGACCCTACGAGCAGTACTTC.